This is a list of T cell receptor beta chains from one sample in a study of cytomegalovirus exposure and HLA in healthy donors. The table came from immunoSEQ multiplex PCR; TCRdb's copy has only in-frame clones and leaves some out. This specimen shows under 150,000 clones; the ten leading clones hold approximately 2.4%. The sequenced material came from PBMCs. All receptors come from a man aged 40-55 years in good health and CMV-seronegative. CDR3s include the opening cysteine and the closing phenylalanine or tryptophan. A D gene is named only where the DNA matches it firmly.

CDR3 length	D gene	V gene	J gene	CDR3 protein	CDR3 DNA
12	TRBD2	TRBV11-3	TRBJ2-7	CASSAAGVEQYF	TGTGCCAGCAGCGCGGCGGGGGTTGAGCAGTACTTC
15	-	TRBV5-1	TRBJ2-7	CASSGYRVGSYEQYF	TGCGCCAGCAGCGGATACAGGGTCGGCTCCTACGAGCAGTACTTC
15	-	TRBV4-1	TRBJ2-3	CASSPYGTDTDTQYF	TGCGCCAGCAGCCCCTACGGTACAGACACAGATACGCAGTATTTT
16	-	TRBV5-6	TRBJ1-6	CASSLYFRASNSPLHF	TGTGCCAGCAGCTTGTATTTCAGGGCATCGAATTCACCCCTCCACTTT
15	-	TRBV7-2	TRBJ2-2	CASSYNTGSLGELFF	TGTGCCAGCAGTTATAATACAGGGAGCCTCGGGGAGCTGTTTTTT
13	-	TRBV7-8	TRBJ2-7	CASSLGGGLGQYF	TGTGCCAGCAGCTTAGGCGGCGGTTTGGGGCAGTACTTC
14	-	TRBV7-9	TRBJ1-6	CASSPSGYNSPLHF	TGTGCCAGCAGCCCCTCGGGCTATAATTCACCCCTCCACTTT
15	TRBD2	TRBV7-2	TRBJ2-3	CASSLGGAGRDTQYF	TGTGCCAGCAGCCTGGGAGGAGCGGGGAGGGATACGCAGTATTTT
15	-	TRBV6-4	TRBJ1-1	CASSDSPGLNTEAFF	TGTGCCAGCAGTGACTCGCCAGGGCTGAACACTGAAGCTTTCTTT
16	-	TRBV18	TRBJ2-7	CASSPYIGTESYEQYF	TGTGCCAGCTCACCATATATAGGGACTGAATCCTACGAGCAGTACTTC
16	-	TRBV4-3	TRBJ2-6	CASSQEGGTGANVLTF	TGCGCCAGCAGCCAAGAAGGGGGAACTGGGGCCAACGTCCTGACTTTC
16	-	TRBV11-2	TRBJ1-4	CASSFSVVATNEKLFF	TGTGCCAGCAGCTTTTCGGTTGTCGCAACTAATGAAAAACTGTTTTTT
18	TRBD2	TRBV9	TRBJ2-1	CASSATSGGLPSYNEQFF	TGTGCCAGCAGCGCGACTAGCGGGGGGCTCCCCTCCTACAATGAGCAGTTCTTC
17	-	TRBV7-9	TRBJ1-4	CASSLATSEWSNEKLFF	TGTGCCAGCAGCTTAGCGACTTCGGAGTGGAGTAATGAAAAACTGTTTTTT
13	-	TRBV6-6	TRBJ2-7	CATHNRGGYEQYF	TGTGCCACCCATAACAGGGGAGGCTACGAGCAGTACTTC
15	TRBD2	TRBV5-4	TRBJ2-5	CASSFVPGGGETQYF	TGTGCCAGCAGCTTCGTACCTGGGGGAGGGGAGACCCAGTACTTC
17	TRBD2	TRBV4-1	TRBJ2-1	CASSHYSGLAGVNEQFF	TGCGCCAGCAGCCACTATTCGGGACTAGCGGGGGTCAATGAGCAGTTCTTC
18	TRBD2	TRBV7-8	TRBJ2-4	CASSLLPGGAPNKNIQYF	TGTGCCAGCAGCTTACTCCCGGGGGGGGCGCCGAACAAAAACATTCAGTACTTC
15	-	TRBV7-2	TRBJ1-3	CASSFQGNSGNTIYF	TGTGCCAGCAGCTTTCAGGGAAACTCTGGAAACACCATATATTTT
15	-	TRBV6-4	TRBJ1-4	CASSPGQLTNEKLFF	TGTGCCAGCAGCCCTGGACAGCTAACTAATGAAAAACTGTTTTTT
15	-	TRBV6-6	TRBJ2-3	CASSFPWGTADTQYF	TGTGCCAGCAGTTTCCCCTGGGGCACCGCAGATACGCAGTATTTT
16	-	TRBV5-1	TRBJ1-2	CASSLTLQGSSYGYTF	TGCGCCAGCAGCTTGACTCTTCAGGGGTCCTCCTATGGCTACACCTTC
14	-	TRBV15	TRBJ2-2	CATSRGAPSGELFF	TGTGCCACCAGCAGAGGCGCTCCCTCGGGGGAGCTGTTTTTT
14	TRBD1	TRBV7-2	TRBJ1-1	CASSLGQGNTEAFF	TGTGCCAGCAGCTTAGGACAGGGTAACACTGAAGCTTTCTTT
15	TRBD1	TRBV6-5	TRBJ2-7	CASSYSRQGAYEQYF	TGTGCCAGCAGTTACTCGAGGCAGGGGGCCTACGAGCAGTACTTC
17	TRBD1	TRBV7-9	TRBJ2-4	CASSSMVGQGRGNIQYF	TGTGCCAGCAGCTCTATGGTGGGACAGGGGAGAGGCAACATTCAGTACTTC
12	-	TRBV13	TRBJ2-7	CASSLPGYEQYF	TGTGCCAGCAGCTTACCGGGCTACGAGCAGTACTTC
16	-	TRBV5-4	TRBJ1-2	CASSLASAETMGGYTF	TGTGCCAGCAGCTTGGCCTCGGCAGAGACTATGGGGGGCTACACCTTC
13	TRBD1	TRBV6-1	TRBJ1-6	CASIGETGTGPSF	TGTGCCAGCATCGGAGAGACCGGGACAGGGCCTAGCTTT
15	TRBD1	TRBV5-4	TRBJ1-6	CASRPQEGAHSPLHF	TGTGCCAGCAGACCTCAAGAGGGGGCTCACTCACCCCTCCACTTT
14	-	TRBV15	TRBJ1-4	CATSEDSDWEKLFF	TGTGCCACCAGCGAGGACAGCGACTGGGAAAAACTGTTTTTT
16	TRBD1	TRBV7-9	TRBJ1-4	CASSTDGTVVDEKLFF	TGTGCCAGCAGCACTGATGGGACAGTCGTCGATGAAAAACTGTTTTTT
14	-	TRBV9	TRBJ2-6	CASSPLPRANVLTF	TGTGCCAGCAGCCCCCTACCAAGGGCCAACGTCCTGACTTTC
18	-	TRBV19	TRBJ1-5	CASSIRREVSYSNQPQHF	TGTGCCAGTAGTATACGCAGGGAGGTAAGCTATAGCAATCAGCCCCAGCATTTT
14	-	TRBV6-1	TRBJ1-1	CASSEGQANTEAFF	TGTGCCAGCAGTGAAGGACAGGCGAACACTGAAGCTTTCTTT
14	-	TRBV4-1	TRBJ1-1	CASSQDRFTGEAFF	TGCGCCAGCAGCCAAGATCGGTTCACAGGGGAAGCTTTCTTT
15	TRBD1	TRBV5-6	TRBJ1-2	CASSFRQGLDLGYTF	TGTGCCAGCAGCTTTAGACAGGGTCTAGATCTTGGCTACACCTTC
12	-	TRBV14	TRBJ2-1	CASSRSGIEQFF	TGTGCCAGCAGCCGCTCAGGGATTGAGCAGTTCTTC
14	-	TRBV7-3	TRBJ2-1	CASSLRGRGDEQFF	TGTGCCAGCAGCTTAAGAGGCAGGGGCGATGAGCAGTTCTTC
12	-	TRBV10-2	TRBJ2-7	CASSESRSEQYF	TGCGCCAGCAGTGAGTCGAGGTCCGAGCAGTACTTC
14	-	TRBV25-1	TRBJ1-6	CASWEDSPNSPLHF	TGTGCCAGCTGGGAAGACAGCCCTAATTCACCCCTCCACTTT
15	TRBD1	TRBV5-6	TRBJ2-2	CASSFGQGFTGELFF	TGTGCCAGCAGCTTCGGACAGGGGTTCACCGGGGAGCTGTTTTTT
12	-	TRBV5-4	TRBJ1-4	CASSLYSEKLFF	TGTGCCAGCAGCCTTTATTCGGAAAAACTGTTTTTT
10	-	TRBV20-1	TRBJ2-1	CSASTPEQFF	TGCAGTGCTAGTACTCCTGAGCAGTTCTTC
16	TRBD1	TRBV10-3	TRBJ1-5	CAMSFPGQNSNQPQHF	TGTGCCATGAGTTTTCCGGGACAGAATAGCAATCAGCCCCAGCATTTT
14	TRBD2	TRBV2	TRBJ2-7	CASTAGGPINEQYF	TGTGCCAGCACAGCGGGGGGCCCCATTAATGAGCAGTACTTC
13	-	TRBV5-1	TRBJ2-7	CASSFGLIYEQYF	TGCGCCAGCAGCTTCGGACTGATCTACGAGCAGTACTTC
14	-	TRBV4-3	TRBJ2-7	CASSQDLEGVEQYF	TGCGCCAGCAGCCAAGATCTCGAAGGGGTCGAGCAGTACTTC
14	-	TRBV6-5	TRBJ1-5	CASRSGSGNQPQHF	TGTGCCAGCAGGTCAGGATCGGGCAATCAGCCCCAGCATTTT
14	-	TRBV7-9	TRBJ1-5	CASSFDSSNQPQHF	TGTGCCAGCAGCTTCGACAGTAGCAATCAGCCCCAGCATTTT
13	-	TRBV27	TRBJ2-7	CASRKDSAYEQYF	TGTGCCAGCAGGAAGGACAGCGCCTACGAGCAGTACTTC
16	TRBD1	TRBV11-1	TRBJ2-7	CASSSGPGTGSYEQYF	TGTGCCAGCAGCTCAGGGCCCGGGACAGGGTCCTACGAGCAGTACTTC
16	-	TRBV4-2	TRBJ2-3	CASSQVSPGATDTQYF	TGTGCCAGCAGCCAAGTTTCCCCAGGGGCCACAGATACGCAGTATTTT
18	TRBD1	TRBV15	TRBJ1-4	CATSRALTGGAQGEKLFF	TGTGCCACCAGCAGAGCGTTGACAGGGGGAGCTCAAGGTGAAAAACTGTTTTTT
12	TRBD2	TRBV10-1	TRBJ2-4	CASSPLAGGPLF	TGCGCCAGCAGTCCCCTAGCGGGGGGGCCGCTCTTC
16	-	TRBV7-2	TRBJ2-2	CASSSRKLANTGELFF	TGTGCCAGCAGCTCGAGGAAACTCGCGAACACCGGGGAGCTGTTTTTT
17	TRBD1	TRBV9	TRBJ2-5	CASSVGDRGSRQETQYF	TGTGCCAGCAGCGTAGGGGACAGGGGGAGCCGACAAGAGACCCAGTACTTC
15	-	TRBV7-6	TRBJ1-3	CASSLAGLSGNTIYF	TGTGCCAGCAGCTTAGCGGGACTTTCTGGAAACACCATATATTTT
13	TRBD2	TRBV10-3	TRBJ2-3	CAISAASGDTQYF	TGTGCCATCAGTGCGGCTAGCGGGGATACGCAGTATTTT
13	TRBD1	TRBV10-3	TRBJ2-7	CAITPDRGDEQYF	TGTGCCATCACTCCGGACAGGGGAGACGAGCAGTACTTC